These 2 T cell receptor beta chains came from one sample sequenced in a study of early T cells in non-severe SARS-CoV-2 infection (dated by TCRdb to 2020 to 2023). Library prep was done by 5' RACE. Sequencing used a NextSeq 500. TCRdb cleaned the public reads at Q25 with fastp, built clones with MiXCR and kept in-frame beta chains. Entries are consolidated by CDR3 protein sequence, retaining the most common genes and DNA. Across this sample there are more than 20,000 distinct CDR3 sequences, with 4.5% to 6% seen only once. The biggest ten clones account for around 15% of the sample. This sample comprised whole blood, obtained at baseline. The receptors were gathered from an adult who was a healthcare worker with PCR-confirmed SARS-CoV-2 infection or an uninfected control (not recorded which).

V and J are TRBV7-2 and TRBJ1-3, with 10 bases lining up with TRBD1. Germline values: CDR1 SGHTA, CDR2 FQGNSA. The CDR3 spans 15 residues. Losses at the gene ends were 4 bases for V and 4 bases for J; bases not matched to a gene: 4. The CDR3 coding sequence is TGTGCCAGCAGCTACGGACAGGGGGTCGGAAACACCATATATTTT. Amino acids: CASSYGQGVGNTIYF.

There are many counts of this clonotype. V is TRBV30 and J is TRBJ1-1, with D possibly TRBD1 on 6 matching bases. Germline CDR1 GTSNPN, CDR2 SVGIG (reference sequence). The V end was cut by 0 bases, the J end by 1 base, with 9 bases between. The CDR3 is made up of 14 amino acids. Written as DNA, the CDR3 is TGTGCCTGGAGTGTCACGGGGGCGAACACTGAAGCTTTCTTT. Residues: CAWSVTGANTEAFF.